This TCR beta chain was profiled in a study of T cells after yellow fever vaccination. The CDR3 is 16 residues long. Germline V gene lookup returns CDR1 SGDLS and CDR2 YYNGEE. The trim removed 6 bases at V and 4 bases at J, leaving 11 bases unmatched. This clonotype was observed many times. Each CDR3 protein is one row after TCRdb ran MiXCR on the 5' RACE reads. The sample gives hundreds of thousands of distinct CDR3 sequences, around 3.6% of which show up once; 20% to 25% is in the top ten. The clonotype comes from a young man who received the YFV17D yellow fever vaccine. The rearrangement links TRBV9 to TRBJ2-1; 9 nucleotides line up with TRBD1. The sample was PBMCs, taken on the day of the yellow fever booster vaccination. The CDR3 region has the DNA TGTGCCAGCACCCAGGCCGGGACAGGGACATACAATGAGCAGTTCTTC. As protein: CASTQAGTGTYNEQFF.